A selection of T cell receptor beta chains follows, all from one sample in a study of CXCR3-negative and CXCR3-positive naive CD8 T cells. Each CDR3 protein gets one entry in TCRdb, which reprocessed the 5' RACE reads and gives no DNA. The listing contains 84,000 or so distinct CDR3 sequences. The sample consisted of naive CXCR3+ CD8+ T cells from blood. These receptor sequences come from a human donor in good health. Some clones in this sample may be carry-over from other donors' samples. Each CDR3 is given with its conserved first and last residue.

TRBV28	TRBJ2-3	CASSLEGLTSGDTQYF
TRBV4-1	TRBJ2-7	CASSQELDGTYEQYF
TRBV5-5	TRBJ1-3	CASSLGRSSGNTIYF
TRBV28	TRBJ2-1	CASSLSAPRNEQFF
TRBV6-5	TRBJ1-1	CASSDDRALTLMEAFF
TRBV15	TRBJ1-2	CATSRDGSPSRDYGYTF
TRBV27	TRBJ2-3	CASSSTGEDTQYF
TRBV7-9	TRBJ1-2	CAIDDLDSSTNYGYTF
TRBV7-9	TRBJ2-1	CDSSLDIGSSYNEQFF
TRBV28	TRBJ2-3	CASSSKGWAITDTQYF
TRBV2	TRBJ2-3	CASGDSTDTQYF
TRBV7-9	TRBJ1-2	CASSLGTFYGYTF
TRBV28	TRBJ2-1	CASSLELAGISEQFF
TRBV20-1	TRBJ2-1	CSAPGLAVFNEQFF
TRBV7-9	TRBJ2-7	CASSHGYYEQYF
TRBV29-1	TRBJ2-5	CSVFGEGGSGETQYF
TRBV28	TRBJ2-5	CASSLAGVVETQYF
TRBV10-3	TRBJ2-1	CAISEDRGNEQFF
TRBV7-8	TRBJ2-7	CASSLAGGKTHEQYF
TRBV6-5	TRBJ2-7	CASSYSRTSPTYEQYF
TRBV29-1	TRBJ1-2	CSVELTGGLGYTF
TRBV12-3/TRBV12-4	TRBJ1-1	CASSYGQETNTEAFF
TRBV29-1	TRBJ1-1	CSVGGGVGTEAFF
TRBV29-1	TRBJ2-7	CSVEAQGLSYEQYF
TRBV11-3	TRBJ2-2	CASSHTVGELFF
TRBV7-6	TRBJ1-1	CASSLTPGDTEAFF
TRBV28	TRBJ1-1	CASSGRGVAGPNTEAFF
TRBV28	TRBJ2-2	CASTPYRANTGELFF
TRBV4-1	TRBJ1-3	CASSQVGGGFSGNTIYF
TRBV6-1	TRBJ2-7	CASSEAGWGARNEQYF
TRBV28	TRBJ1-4	CASSGRGGFNEKLFF
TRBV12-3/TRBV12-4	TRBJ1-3	CASSLGRVQISGNTIYF
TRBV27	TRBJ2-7	CASSFSNPSYEQYF
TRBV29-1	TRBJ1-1	CSGHQLTEAFF
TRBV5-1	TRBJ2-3	CASSLAPGQGIADTQYF
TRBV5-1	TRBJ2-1	CASSLEGSGSAYNEQFF
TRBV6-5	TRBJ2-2	CASSWASNLRELFF
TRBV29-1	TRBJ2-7	CSARGGAEHEQYF
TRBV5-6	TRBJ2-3	CASSLWTDTQYF
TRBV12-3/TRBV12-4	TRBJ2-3	CASSLASGDTQYF
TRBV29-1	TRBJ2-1	CSVEAGADFTDEQFF
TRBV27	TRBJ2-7	CASSPRLAGITYEQYF
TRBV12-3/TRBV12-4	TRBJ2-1	CASSLALAGGRDEQFF
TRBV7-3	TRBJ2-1	CASGLAGSYNEQFF
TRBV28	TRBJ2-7	CASSFTEGLEQYF
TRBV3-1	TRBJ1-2	CASSPALYGGIGYTF
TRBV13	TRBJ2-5	CASSRLAGWETQYF
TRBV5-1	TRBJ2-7	CASSLKGSYEQYF
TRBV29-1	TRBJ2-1	CSVGGGSGIENEQFF
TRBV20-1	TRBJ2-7	CSASRGAVLVYEQYF
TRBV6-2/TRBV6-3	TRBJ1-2	CASSYSVGRNYGYTF
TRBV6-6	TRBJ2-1	CATLGGNNEQFF
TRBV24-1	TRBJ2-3	CATSVGTGDTQYF
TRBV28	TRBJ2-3	CASSASNTDTQYF